The 16 T cell receptor beta chains below come from one sample, sequenced in a study of T cells in Graves' hyperthyroidism and ophthalmopathy. Amplification of TCR beta CDR3 regions used RNA as the template. TCR CDR3 underwent first-round RT-PCR with the HTBI primer set. TCRdb re-called the multiplex PCR reads with MiXCR, one entry per CDR3 protein. The sample lists 500,000 to 600,000 distinct CDR3 sequences; 46% were seen once. What was sequenced was peripheral blood or thyroid tissue (not recorded which). The source is an adult woman with Graves' disease, either hyperthyroidism or ophthalmopathy (not recorded which).

V usage is TRBV10-3 and J usage is TRBJ2-2, with 11 bases aligning to TRBD1. The length of the CDR3 is 14 residues. The germline V gene has CDR1 ENHRY and CDR2 SYGVKD. J lost 4 bases, V lost 6 bases, and 1 base had no gene match. CDR3 residues: CAIRGTGGTGELFF. The DNA for the CDR3 is TGTGCCATCAGGGGGACAGGGGGCACCGGGGAGCTGTTTTTT.

This clonotype has at least ten counts. V usage is TRBV9 and J usage is TRBJ1-1; 7 positions match TRBD1. The CDR3 consists of 13 residues. The J segment lost 5 bases and the V segment lost 5 bases, leaving 6 bases of the junction unmatched. Germline CDR1 reads SGDLS; CDR2 reads YYNGEE. CDR3 bases: TGTGCCAGCAGTTACCAGGGGGGGACTGAAGCTTTCTTT. Amino acid sequence: CASSYQGGTEAFF.

This clonotype was picked up many times. The chain joins TRBV19 to TRBJ2-7, with TRBD2 identical over 11 bases. J gave up 2 bases and V 3 bases, and 3 bases lay outside the gene matches. The CDR3 totals 15 residues. Germline CDR1 LNHDA, CDR2 SQIVND (reference sequence). Here the CDR3 reads CASSIRTSGPYEQYF. The CDR3, as DNA: TGTGCCAGTAGTATCCGGACTAGCGGGCCCTACGAGCAGTACTTC. Full variable domain (missing parts from reference TRBV19 and TRBJ2-7): DGGITQSPKYLFRKEGQNVTLSCEQNLNHDAMYWYRQDPGQGLRLIYYSQIVNDFQKGDIAEGYSVSREKKESFPLTVTSAQKNPTAFYLCASSIRTSGPYEQYFGPGTRLTVT.

The chain combines TRBV14 with TRBJ1-4; D is unclear. There are 12 residues in the CDR3. CDR1 is SGHDN and CDR2 is FVKESK in the germline V gene. V lost 3 bases, J lost 12 bases, and 11 bases lay in between. The CDR3 DNA sequence: TGTGCCAGCAGCCACCTAGGGCCGGAACTGTTTTTT. This sequence encodes CASSHLGPELFF.

This clonotype came up a few times. V and J are TRBV7-6 and TRBJ1-2, with a tentative D call TRBD1 (6 bases). The CDR3 length is 14 residues. Trimming took off 5 bases at V and 7 bases at J, with 17 bases between the two ends. Germline V gives CDR1 SGHVS, CDR2 FNYEAQ. CDR3 region: CASSTARGKSGYTF. Written as DNA, the CDR3 is TGTGCCAGCAGCACGGCCAGGGGAAAGAGTGGCTACACCTTC. The entire variable domain, with the rest obtained from reference TRBV7-6 and TRBJ1-2, is as follows: GAGVSQSPRYKVTKRGQDVALRCDPISGHVSLYWYRQALGQGPEFLTYFNYEAQQDKSGLPNDRFSAERPEGSISTLTIQRTEQRDSAMYRCASSTARGKSGYTFGSGTRLTVV.

The chain couples TRBV12-3 or TRBV12-4 to TRBJ1-1; D is undetermined. V lost 6 bases to trimming and J lost 3 bases, with 11 bases between them. The CDR3 loop spans 13 amino acids. In DNA, the CDR3 is TGTGCCAGCAGGGGTCCTATTGACACTGAAGCTTTCTTT. This translates into CASRGPIDTEAFF.

The V and J genes are TRBV20-1 and TRBJ2-7; 11 nucleotides match TRBD2. V was clipped by 1 base and J by 2 bases; unmatched bases: 7. CDR3 length: 16 amino acids. The germline CDR1 and CDR2 sequences are DFQATT and SNEGSKA (reference sequence). CDR3 protein: CSARGPPSGRTYEQYF. Written as DNA, the CDR3 is TGCAGTGCTAGAGGTCCCCCTAGCGGGAGGACCTACGAGCAGTACTTC.

The chain's CDR3 is CASIRETGELFF. The DNA for the CDR3 is TGTGCCAGTATCAGGGAGACCGGGGAGCTGTTTTTT. V and J are TRBV19 and TRBJ2-2; D is perhaps TRBD1 or TRBD2 (5 bases each). V lost 7 bases to trimming and J lost 5 bases, with 8 bases between them. CDR1 and CDR2 (germline): LNHDA, SQIVND (reference sequence). This CDR3 is built from 12 residues.

The rearrangement uses TRBV29-1 and TRBJ1-2, with 7 bases identical to TRBD1. The CDR3 runs 12 residues. CDR1 is SQVTM, CDR2 ANQGSEA, per germline. After removal of 7 bases from V and 8 bases from J, the junction contained 10 bases not matched to a gene. CDR3 in DNA: TGCAGCGCACTAAGACAGGGCGAAGGCTACACCTTC. Amino acids: CSALRQGEGYTF.

This clonotype was picked up many times. DNA of the CDR3: TGCAGTGTATCACAGGGTTTTAGCAATCAGCCCCAGCATTTT. Protein: CSVSQGFSNQPQHF. The V call is TRBV20-1, the J call TRBJ1-5, with D maybe TRBD1 (6 bases). The length of the CDR3 is 14 residues. Per germline, CDR1 DFQATT and CDR2 SNEGSKA (reference sequence). Trimming took 7 bases from V and 0 from J, leaving 13 bases between them.

This clonotype was counted ten times or more. Written as DNA, the CDR3 is TGTGCCAGCAGTGACGGGACAGAGAACACTGAAGCTTTCTTT. Its protein product is CASSDGTENTEAFF. The chain uses TRBV6-4 and TRBJ1-1; TRBD1 matches 7 bases. Trimming took 2 bases from V and 1 from J; bases not matched to a gene: 1. The CDR3 is 14 amino acids. Germline assignment: CDR1 MRHNA and CDR2 SNTAGT.

With respect to this clonotype: Relative to the germline gene, one junction end is altered; a read error may explain this. The V call is TRBV5-6, the J call TRBJ1-5; tentative D call: TRBD1 (6 bases). This CDR3 is 13 amino acids long. The V gene's germline CDR1 is SGHDT and CDR2 YYEEEE. The CDR3 here is CASSFGLQGPQLF. The CDR3 DNA reads as TGTGCCAGCAGCTTTGGGTTGCAGGGGCCCCAGCTTTTT.

This chain joins TRBV28 and TRBJ2-5; 8 nucleotides line up with TRBD1. Germline lookup yields CDR1 MDHEN and CDR2 SYDVKM. The CDR3 consists of 14 residues. V lost 5 bases, J lost 3 bases, and 5 bases stayed unmatched. The CDR3 region has the DNA TGTGCCAGCAGTCCTTTGACAGGGGAAGAGACCCAGTACTTC. This sequence encodes CASSPLTGEETQYF.

The chain recombines TRBV19 with TRBJ2-6; D is undetermined. The germline V gene encodes CDR1 LNHDA and CDR2 SQIVND (reference sequence). The length of the CDR3 is 16 residues. V was pared by 8 bases and J by 0 bases, with 14 bases between. The CDR3: CASVSHGDSGANVLTF. The CDR3 DNA sequence: TGTGCCAGTGTATCCCACGGCGACTCTGGGGCCAACGTCCTGACTTTC.

The genes are TRBV15 and TRBJ1-5, with D possibly matching TRBD1 (5 bases). Per the germline V gene, CDR1 is LNHNV and CDR2 is YYDKDF (reference sequence). V lost 11 bases, J lost 6 bases, and 17 bases lay in between. The CDR3 contains 13 residues. CDR3 residues: CAPRRGGFQPQHF. The CDR3 coding sequence is TGTGCCCCCCGAAGGGGCGGGTTTCAGCCCCAGCATTTT.

The V call is TRBV7-6, the J call TRBJ1-1; no clear D. Per the germline V gene, CDR1 is SGHVS and CDR2 is FNYEAQ. V gave up 4 bases and J gave up 7 bases, with 10 bases separating them. The CDR3 has 12 residues. The CDR3 loop reads CASSSGRSEAFF. The DNA of the CDR3 is TGTGCCAGCAGCTCCGGACGGAGTGAAGCTTTCTTT. Together with reference TRBV7-6 and TRBJ1-1, the CDR3 gives the full variable domain: GAGVSQSPRYKVTKRGQDVALRCDPISGHVSLYWYRQALGQGPEFLTYFNYEAQQDKSGLPNDRFSAERPEGSISTLTIQRTEQRDSAMYRCASSSGRSEAFFGQGTRLTVV.